What follows are 8 T cell receptor beta chains derived from one specimen sequenced in a study of blood T cell repertoires in COVID-19 (dated by TCRdb to the early 2020s). Library method: the immunoSEQ multiplex PCR assay. TCRdb's version of the immuneACCESS table is confined to in-frame rearrangements and falls short of the full clone set. An unresolved V gene accounts for under half of the shortfall where checked; the remainder is of unknown origin. For this sample the table gives fewer than 100,000 clones, of which around 85% were detected only once. The ten largest clonotypes hold more than 15% of the sample. The sample comprised peripheral blood. The receptors were gathered from an elderly man in a cohort sampled during active COVID-19.

V gene TRBV18 combines with J gene TRBJ1-1; no firm D call. The CDR3 is made up of 14 amino acids. Trimming stripped 3 bases from V and 0 bases from J, with 8 bases between. The germline V gene encodes CDR1 KGHSH and CDR2 LQKENI. DNA for the CDR3: TGTGCCAGCTCACCTAATCTCCTGAACACTGAAGCTTTCTTT. It yields the protein CASSPNLLNTEAFF.

This chain uses TRBV6-1 with TRBJ1-6; no firm D call. The length of the CDR3 is 15 residues. The V gene's germline CDR1 is MNHNS and CDR2 SASEGT. V lost 0 bases, J lost 8 bases, and 11 bases lay in between. The DNA for the CDR3 is TGTGCCAGCAGTGAAGCTGGGCAGGCCGATTCACCCCTCCACTTT. Residues: CASSEAGQADSPLHF.

The gene calls are TRBV19 and TRBJ1-5; a weak D match, TRBD1 (5 bases). In germline, CDR1 is LNHDA, CDR2 SQIVND (reference sequence). The CDR3 totals 15 residues. V gave up 7 bases and J gave up 7 bases, with 20 bases separating them. The CDR3 here is CASNPTGTAGQPQHF. CDR3 bases: TGTGCCAGTAACCCGACCGGGACGGCGGGGCAGCCCCAGCATTTT.

The V gene is TRBV7-9, the J gene TRBJ1-4; D might be TRBD1 (6 bases). Trimming stripped 5 bases from V and 3 bases from J, with 19 bases between. The CDR3 is 17 residues long. Per germline, CDR1 SEHNR and CDR2 FQNEAQ (reference sequence). The CDR3 nucleotides read TGTGCCAGCAGCCCCCCGGGTAGGCCAGGGGCTAATGAAAAACTGTTTTTT. Its protein is CASSPPGRPGANEKLFF.

This chain joins TRBV18 and TRBJ2-7; 7 positions match TRBD1. Looked up from germline, CDR1 is KGHSH and CDR2 is LQKENI. The CDR3 length is 16 residues. Trimming took 3 bases from V and 3 from J; bases not matched to a gene: 11. The CDR3 loop is CASSPKKGGYIYEQYF. The CDR3 bases are TGTGCCAGCTCACCGAAAAAAGGGGGCTATATCTACGAGCAGTACTTC. Together with reference TRBV18 and TRBJ2-7, the CDR3 gives the full variable domain: NAGVMQNPRHLVRRRGQEARLRCSPMKGHSHVYWYRQLPEEGLKFMVYLQKENIIDESGMPKERFSAEFPKEGPSILRIQQVVRGDSAAYFCASSPKKGGYIYEQYFGPGTRLTVT.

This clone appeared a few times. This sample also contains other DNA sequences that code for the same CDR3. The V and J genes are TRBV5-1 and TRBJ2-3, with unresolved D. The length of the CDR3 is 15 residues. Germline lookup yields CDR1 SGHRS and CDR2 YFSETQ. The V end lost 0 bases, the J end lost 0 bases, and 8 bases lay between the germline ends. The DNA for the CDR3 is TGCGCCAGCAGCTTGGGCGCAGGTAGCACAGATACGCAGTATTTT. Protein sequence: CASSLGAGSTDTQYF.

The rearrangement uses TRBV24-1 and TRBJ2-3; D unresolved. Germline CDR1 reads KGHDR; CDR2 reads SFDVKD. The CDR3 has 14 amino acids. Trimming cost V 6 bases and J 2 bases, with 11 bases left between them. The CDR3 region has the DNA TGTGCCACCAGTACCCTACAGCCCACAGATACGCAGTATTTT. Protein sequence: CATSTLQPTDTQYF.

The chain joins TRBV3-1 (or the pseudogene TRBV3-2) to TRBJ1-1; 8 bases fit TRBD1. CDR1 is LGHDT, CDR2 YNNKEL, per germline (reference sequence). The CDR3 runs 14 residues. Trimming took 7 bases from V and 2 from J; bases not matched to a gene: 6. In DNA, the CDR3 is TGTGCCAGCAATCACAGGGGGGGAAACACTGAAGCTTTCTTT. Amino acids: CASNHRGGNTEAFF.